Detailed here is one TCR beta chain. Assay: immunoSEQ multiplex PCR; the TCRdb copy retains only in-frame clones and omits some. The table lists about 270,000 clones, 70% to 90% of them singletons, with over 4% in the top ten. The data are from a study of blood T cell repertoires in COVID-19. Trimming at V came to 4 bases and at J to 8 bases, leaving 20 bases not matched to a gene. This CDR3 has 19 residues. Germline V gene lookup returns CDR1 SGHRS and CDR2 YFSETQ. The sequencing input was PBMCs or T cells enriched from blood (not recorded which). V gene TRBV5-1 combines with J gene TRBJ2-1; 11 bases match TRBD2. This clonotype was sampled from a woman aged 30 to 39 with acute COVID-19. The CDR3 here is CASSQEGSLAGVGSDEQFF. The CDR3 nucleotides read TGCGCCAGCAGCCAAGAAGGATCACTAGCGGGAGTGGGGTCGGATGAGCAGTTCTTC. The full variable domain, completed using reference TRBV5-1 and TRBJ2-1, is KAGVTQTPRYLIKTRGQQVTLSCSPISGHRSVSWYQQTPGQGLQFLFEYFSETQRNKGNFPGRFSGRQFSNSRSEMNVSTLELGDSALYLCASSQEGSLAGVGSDEQFFGPGTRLTVL.